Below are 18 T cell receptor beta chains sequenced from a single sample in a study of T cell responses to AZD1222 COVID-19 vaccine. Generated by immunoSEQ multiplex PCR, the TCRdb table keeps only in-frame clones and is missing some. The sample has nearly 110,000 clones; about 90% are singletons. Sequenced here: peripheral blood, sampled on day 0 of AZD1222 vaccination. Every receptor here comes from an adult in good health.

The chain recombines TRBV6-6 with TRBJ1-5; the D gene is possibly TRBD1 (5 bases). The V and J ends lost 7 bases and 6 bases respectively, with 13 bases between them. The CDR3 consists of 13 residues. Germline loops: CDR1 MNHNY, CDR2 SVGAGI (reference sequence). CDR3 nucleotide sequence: TGTGCCAGCAAGGACACCACATTTCAGCCCCAGCATTTT. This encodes CASKDTTFQPQHF.

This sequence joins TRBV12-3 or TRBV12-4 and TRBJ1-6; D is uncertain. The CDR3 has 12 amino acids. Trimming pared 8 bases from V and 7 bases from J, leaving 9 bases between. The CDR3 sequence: CASGEMNSPLHF. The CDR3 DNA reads TGTGCCAGCGGGGAAATGAATTCACCCCTCCACTTT.

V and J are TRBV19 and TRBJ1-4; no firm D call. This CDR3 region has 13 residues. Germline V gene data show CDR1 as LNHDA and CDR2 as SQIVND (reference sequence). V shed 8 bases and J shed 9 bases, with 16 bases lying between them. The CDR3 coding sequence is TGTGCCAGTTTGGACGGTGCAGGACAAAAACTGTTTTTT. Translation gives CASLDGAGQKLFF.

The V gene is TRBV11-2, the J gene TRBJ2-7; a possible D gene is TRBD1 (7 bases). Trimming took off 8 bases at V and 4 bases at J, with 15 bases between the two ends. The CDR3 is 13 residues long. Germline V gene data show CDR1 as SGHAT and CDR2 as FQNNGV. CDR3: CASGRGVGYEQYF. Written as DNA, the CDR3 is TGTGCCAGCGGCAGGGGGGTAGGATACGAGCAGTACTTC.

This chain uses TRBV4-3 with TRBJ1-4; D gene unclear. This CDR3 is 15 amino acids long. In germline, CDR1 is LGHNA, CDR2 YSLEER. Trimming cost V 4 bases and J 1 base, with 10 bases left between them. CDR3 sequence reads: CASSPLPGTNEKLFF. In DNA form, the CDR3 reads TGCGCCAGCAGCCCCCTCCCCGGAACTAATGAAAAACTGTTTTTT.

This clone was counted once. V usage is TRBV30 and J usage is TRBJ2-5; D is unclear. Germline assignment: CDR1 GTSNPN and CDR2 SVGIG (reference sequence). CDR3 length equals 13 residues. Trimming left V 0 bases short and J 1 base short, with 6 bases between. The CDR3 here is CAWSVGSQETQYF. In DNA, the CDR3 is TGTGCCTGGAGTGTGGGTAGCCAAGAGACCCAGTACTTC.

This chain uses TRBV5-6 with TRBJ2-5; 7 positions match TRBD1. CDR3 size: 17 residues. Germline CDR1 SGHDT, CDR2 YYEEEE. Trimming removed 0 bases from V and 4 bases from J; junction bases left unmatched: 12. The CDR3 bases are TGTGCCAGCAGCTTGGGTAATTTCCAGGGGGACCGAGAGACCCAGTACTTC. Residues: CASSLGNFQGDRETQYF.

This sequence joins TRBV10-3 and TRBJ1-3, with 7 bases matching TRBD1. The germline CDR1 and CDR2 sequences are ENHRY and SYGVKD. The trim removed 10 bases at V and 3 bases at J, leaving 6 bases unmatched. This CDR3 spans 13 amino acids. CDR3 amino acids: CATSDRIGNTIYF. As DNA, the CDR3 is TGTGCCACCTCGGACAGGATTGGAAACACCATATATTTT.

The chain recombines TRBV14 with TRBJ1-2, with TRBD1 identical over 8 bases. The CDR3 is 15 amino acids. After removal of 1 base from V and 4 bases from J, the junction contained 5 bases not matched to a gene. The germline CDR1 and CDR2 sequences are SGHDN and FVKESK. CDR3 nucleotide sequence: TGTGCCAGCAGCCAAGGACAGGGGAATAGCTATGGCTACACCTTC. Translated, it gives CASSQGQGNSYGYTF.

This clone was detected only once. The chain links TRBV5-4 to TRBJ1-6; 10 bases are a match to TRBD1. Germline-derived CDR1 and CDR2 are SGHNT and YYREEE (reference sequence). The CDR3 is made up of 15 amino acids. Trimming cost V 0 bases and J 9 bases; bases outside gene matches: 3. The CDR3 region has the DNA TGTGCCAGCAGCTTGGAAGGGACAGGGGCTTCACCCCTCCACTTT. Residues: CASSLEGTGASPLHF.

Here the CDR3 reads CASFRDSNRRETQYF. The CDR3 DNA reads TGCGCCAGCTTCCGGGACAGCAATAGGAGGGAGACCCAGTACTTC. The gene calls are TRBV5-1 and TRBJ2-5; TRBD1 agrees at 7 bases. The CDR3 is 15 residues long. Trimming removed 7 bases from V and 5 bases from J; junction bases left unmatched: 14. The germline V gene encodes CDR1 SGHRS and CDR2 YFSETQ.

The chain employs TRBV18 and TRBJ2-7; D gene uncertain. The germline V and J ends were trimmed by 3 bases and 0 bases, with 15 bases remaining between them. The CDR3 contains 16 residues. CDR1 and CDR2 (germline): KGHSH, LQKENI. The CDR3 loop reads CASSPNALDGSYEQYF. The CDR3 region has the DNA TGTGCCAGCTCACCCAACGCTCTCGACGGCTCCTACGAGCAGTACTTC.

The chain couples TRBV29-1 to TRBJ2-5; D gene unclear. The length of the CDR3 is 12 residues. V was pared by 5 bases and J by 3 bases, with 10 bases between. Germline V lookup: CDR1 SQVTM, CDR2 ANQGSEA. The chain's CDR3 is CSVLAGKETQYF. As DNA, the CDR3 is TGCAGCGTTTTGGCTGGAAAAGAGACCCAGTACTTC. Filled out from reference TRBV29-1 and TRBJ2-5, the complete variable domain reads SAVISQKPSRDICQRGTSLTIQCQVDSQVTMMFWYRQQPGQSLTLIATANQGSEATYESGFVIDKFPISRPNLTFSTLTVSNMSPEDSSIYLCSVLAGKETQYFGPGTRLLVL.

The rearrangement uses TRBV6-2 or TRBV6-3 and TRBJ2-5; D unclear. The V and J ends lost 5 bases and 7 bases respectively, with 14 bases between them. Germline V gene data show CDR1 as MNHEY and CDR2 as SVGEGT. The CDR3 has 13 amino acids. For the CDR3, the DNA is TGTGCCAGCAGTCCCGACGTTGTCGGGACCCAGTACTTC. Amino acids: CASSPDVVGTQYF.

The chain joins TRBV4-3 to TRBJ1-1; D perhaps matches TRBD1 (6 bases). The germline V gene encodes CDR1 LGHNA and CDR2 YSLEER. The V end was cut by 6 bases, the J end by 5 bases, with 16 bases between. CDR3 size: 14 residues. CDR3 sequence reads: CASRTGGAKTEAFF. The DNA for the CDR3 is TGCGCCAGCAGAACGGGGGGGGCCAAGACTGAAGCTTTCTTT.

The CDR3 nucleotides are TGTGCCACCAGCAGAGGGGACAGGGGCCGGGAGCTGTTTTTT. This encodes CATSRGDRGRELFF. The J gene is TRBJ2-2, the V gene TRBV15, with TRBD1 matching over 10 bases. The ends lost 1 base at V and 9 bases at J; junction bases unmatched: 2. The CDR3 is 14 amino acids. Germline CDR1 and CDR2: LNHNV and YYDKDF (reference sequence).

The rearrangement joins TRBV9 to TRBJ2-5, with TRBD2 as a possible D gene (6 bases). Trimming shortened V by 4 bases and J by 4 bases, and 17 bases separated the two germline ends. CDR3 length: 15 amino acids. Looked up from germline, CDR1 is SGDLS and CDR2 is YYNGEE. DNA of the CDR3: TGTGCCAGCAGCCCCAGACTAGGACTTGGAGAGACCCAGTACTTC. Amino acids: CASSPRLGLGETQYF.

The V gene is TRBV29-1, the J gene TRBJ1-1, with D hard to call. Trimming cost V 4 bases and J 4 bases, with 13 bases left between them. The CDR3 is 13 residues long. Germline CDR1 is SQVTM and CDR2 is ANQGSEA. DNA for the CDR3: TGCAGCGTTGTTCAGGCATTGGGCACTGAAGCTTTCTTT. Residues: CSVVQALGTEAFF.